Listed below are T cell receptor beta chains from one sample, sequenced in a study of T cell responses to AZD1222 COVID-19 vaccine. Here immunoSEQ multiplex PCR was the method, and the copy in TCRdb shows in-frame clones only, minus some. Of 150,000 to 160,000 clones in the sample, about nine tenths were seen once. This material consisted of peripheral blood, taken after recovery from COVID-19. These receptor sequences come from an adult who had recovered from COVID-19. Both conserved end residues are part of each CDR3. The D gene is left open where the match is weak. Where a row states a size, it is once, few, many or the class of an expanded clone; other rows omit it.

v_call	clone_size	d_call	j_call	cdr3_aa	cdr3_nt
TRBV3-1/TRBV3-2	NA	NA	TRBJ1-4	CASSQVGNSGGEKLFF	TGTGCCAGCAGCCAAGTGGGGAACTCAGGCGGTGAAAAACTGTTTTTT
TRBV7-3	NA	TRBD1	TRBJ1-6	CASSQGQGGNSPLHF	TGTGCCAGCAGCCAGGGACAGGGGGGGAATTCACCCCTCCACTTT
TRBV5-4	NA	NA	TRBJ1-2	CASSWMGYGYTF	TGTGCCAGCAGCTGGATGGGGTATGGCTACACCTTC
TRBV4-1	NA	NA	TRBJ2-7	CASSQVITSYYEQYF	TGCGCCAGCAGCCAAGTAATCACTAGCTACTACGAGCAGTACTTC
TRBV6-4	NA	NA	TRBJ2-1	CASSDSSGSSYNEQFF	TGTGCCAGCAGTGACTCGAGCGGAAGCTCCTACAATGAGCAGTTCTTC
TRBV6-6	NA	NA	TRBJ2-4	CASSLRLAGTGAKNIQYF	TGTGCCAGCAGTCTACGCCTCGCGGGGACGGGGGCCAAAAACATTCAGTACTTC
TRBV15	NA	TRBD2	TRBJ2-3	CATSSPTSGGAGGTDTQYF	TGTGCCACCAGCAGTCCGACTAGCGGGGGCGCGGGTGGTACAGATACGCAGTATTTT
TRBV27	NA	NA	TRBJ2-2	CASSLGGTGELFF	TGTGCCAGCAGTTTAGGAGGCACCGGGGAGCTGTTTTTT
TRBV13	NA	TRBD1	TRBJ2-7	CASSLTGVVYEQYF	TGTGCCAGCAGCTTGACAGGGGTCGTCTACGAGCAGTACTTC
TRBV7-2	NA	TRBD2	TRBJ2-7	CASSPGPGLAAYEQYF	TGTGCCAGCAGCCCTGGCCCGGGACTAGCGGCCTACGAGCAGTACTTC
TRBV27	NA	NA	TRBJ1-2	CASSLGHPSRGYTF	TGTGCCAGCAGTTTAGGGCACCCCTCACGCGGCTACACCTTC
TRBV5-1	NA	TRBD1	TRBJ2-1	CASSLGQGAQMDEQFF	TGCGCCAGCAGCTTGGGACAGGGGGCGCAGATGGATGAGCAGTTCTTC
TRBV12-3/TRBV12-4	NA	NA	TRBJ1-1	CASCSEGNTEAFF	TGTGCCAGCTGCAGTGAGGGGAACACTGAAGCTTTCTTT
TRBV19	few	NA	TRBJ1-1	CASRGYTEAFF	TGTGCCAGTAGGGGTTACACTGAAGCTTTCTTT
TRBV6-5	NA	NA	TRBJ1-4	CASSPYSEHNEKLFF	TGTGCCAGCAGTCCGTACAGTGAACATAATGAAAAACTGTTTTTT
TRBV20-1	NA	TRBD1	TRBJ2-7	CSASSRDSGVVEQYF	TGCAGTGCTAGTTCAAGGGACAGTGGGGTCGTGGAGCAGTACTTC
TRBV10-3	NA	NA	TRBJ2-3	CASAPWAVGTDTQYF	TGTGCCTCCGCTCCCTGGGCAGTTGGGACAGATACGCAGTATTTT
TRBV5-1	NA	NA	TRBJ1-1	CASSPGWASNNPAEAFF	TGCGCCAGCAGCCCGGGGTGGGCCTCTAACAACCCCGCTGAAGCTTTCTTT
TRBV11-2	NA	TRBD2	TRBJ2-3	CATLPRTSGPHTDTQYF	TGTGCCACCTTGCCCCGTACTAGCGGGCCCCACACAGATACGCAGTATTTT
TRBV7-5	NA	NA	TRBJ2-7	CARSLTRQGERYEQYF	TGTGCCAGAAGCTTAACCCGACAGGGGGAGCGCTACGAGCAGTACTTC
TRBV28	few	TRBD2	TRBJ2-2	CASSSTPREYDGELFF	TGTGCCAGCAGTTCCACCCCGCGGGAGTACGACGGGGAGCTGTTTTTT
TRBV25-1	once	NA	TRBJ2-7	CASSEAGGAYEQYF	TGTGCCAGCAGTGAAGCCGGCGGAGCCTACGAGCAGTACTTC
TRBV28	NA	TRBD1	TRBJ1-2	CASRGRDRPFYGYTF	TGTGCCAGCAGGGGAAGGGACAGGCCTTTCTATGGCTACACCTTC
TRBV6-4	NA	TRBD2	TRBJ2-2	CASSERGGHTGELFF	TGTGCCAGCAGTGAACGGGGGGGCCACACCGGGGAGCTGTTTTTT
TRBV5-1	once	NA	TRBJ1-1	CASSLSGSNTEAFF	TGCGCCAGCAGCTTGTCTGGCTCGAACACTGAAGCTTTCTTT
TRBV5-1	NA	TRBD1	TRBJ2-6	CASSTDRGLSGANVLTF	TGCGCCAGCAGCACGGACAGGGGGCTCTCTGGGGCCAACGTCCTGACTTTC
TRBV5-1	NA	NA	TRBJ1-1	CASSLEGAGGNTEAFF	TGCGCCAGCAGCTTGGAAGGGGCGGGGGGCAACACTGAAGCTTTCTTT
TRBV13	NA	TRBD2	TRBJ2-3	CASSYGLATTDTQYF	TGTGCCAGCAGCTACGGACTAGCAACGACAGATACGCAGTATTTT
TRBV6-1	NA	NA	TRBJ2-5	CASSEAAGTQETQYF	TGTGCCAGCAGTGAAGCTGCAGGAACTCAAGAGACCCAGTACTTC
TRBV27	NA	TRBD2	TRBJ2-7	CASSFSGDLYEQYF	TGTGCCAGCAGTTTTAGCGGGGACCTCTACGAGCAGTACTTC
TRBV28	NA	TRBD1	TRBJ1-4	CASGDRINEKLFF	TGTGCCAGCGGGGACAGGATTAATGAAAAACTGTTTTTT
TRBV7-3	NA	NA	TRBJ2-1	CASSPLGVSSSYNEQFF	TGTGCCAGCAGCCCCCTCGGAGTGTCTAGCTCCTACAATGAGCAGTTCTTC
TRBV21-1	NA	NA	TRBJ1-5	CASSKGRRGFEPQHF	TGTGCCAGCAGCAAAGGGAGGAGGGGGTTTGAGCCCCAGCATTTT
TRBV3-1/TRBV3-2	NA	NA	TRBJ1-1	CASSQGVGTEAFF	TGTGCCAGCAGCCAGGGGGTAGGGACTGAAGCTTTCTTT
TRBV7-7	NA	NA	TRBJ2-5	CASSSSQGETQYF	TGTGCTAGCAGCTCAAGTCAAGGAGAGACCCAGTACTTC
TRBV6-2/TRBV6-3	NA	TRBD1	TRBJ2-2	CASSTQDRVNTGELFF	TGTGCCAGCAGTACTCAGGACAGGGTGAACACCGGGGAGCTGTTTTTT
TRBV20-1	few	NA	TRBJ1-1	CSASRQLEGTEAFF	TGCAGTGCTAGTAGACAGCTTGAAGGCACTGAAGCTTTCTTT
TRBV5-1	NA	NA	TRBJ1-4	CASSLAPQGGGGEKLFF	TGCGCCAGCAGCTTGGCCCCTCAAGGAGGGGGTGGGGAAAAACTGTTTTTT
TRBV4-1	NA	NA	TRBJ2-1	CASSQVRSSSYNEQFF	TGCGCCAGCAGCCAAGTGAGGTCGAGCTCCTACAATGAGCAGTTCTTC
TRBV9	once	NA	TRBJ1-6	CASSAQDSQYNSPLHF	TGTGCCAGCAGCGCCCAGGACAGTCAGTATAATTCACCCCTCCACTTT
TRBV5-4	NA	TRBD1	TRBJ2-3	CASSADRTFLGTDTQYF	TGTGCCAGCAGCGCGGACAGGACCTTCCTTGGGACAGATACGCAGTATTTT
TRBV10-1	NA	TRBD1	TRBJ1-1	CASSPGTVTNTEAFF	TGCGCCAGCAGCCCCGGGACAGTGACGAACACTGAAGCTTTCTTT
TRBV7-3	NA	TRBD2	TRBJ2-1	CASSRLAGGPGQFF	TGTGCCAGCAGCCGACTAGCGGGGGGCCCTGGGCAGTTCTTC
TRBV2	once	TRBD1	TRBJ1-1	CASRWGTGATEAFF	TGTGCCAGCAGATGGGGGACAGGGGCCACTGAAGCTTTCTTT
TRBV4-2	NA	NA	TRBJ1-6	CASSVPGHENSPLHF	TGTGCCAGCAGCGTTCCGGGACACGAAAATTCACCCCTCCACTTT
TRBV7-8	NA	TRBD2	TRBJ2-7	CASSFGTSVYEQYF	TGTGCCAGCAGCTTTGGGACTAGCGTCTACGAGCAGTACTTC
TRBV7-9	NA	NA	TRBJ1-2	CASSLVGGTYGYTF	TGTGCCAGCAGCTTAGTGGGAGGGACCTATGGCTACACCTTC
TRBV7-2	NA	TRBD1	TRBJ2-7	CASSPSTGAKYEQYF	TGTGCCAGCAGCCCCTCGACAGGGGCGAAGTACGAGCAGTACTTC
TRBV4-1	once	TRBD1	TRBJ1-6	CASSQGQGSDSPLHF	TGCGCCAGCAGCCAAGGACAGGGTAGCGATTCACCCCTCCACTTT
TRBV7-3	once	NA	TRBJ1-1	CASSSDMNTEAFF	TGTGCCAGCAGCTCAGACATGAACACTGAAGCTTTCTTT
TRBV19	NA	NA	TRBJ1-4	CASSKLRAEKLFF	TGTGCCAGTAGTAAGTTACGGGCTGAAAAACTGTTTTTT